This TCR beta chain was identified in a study of identical twins. General study points: Part of the zero-insertion signal could reflect confounding by invariant MAIT and iNKT cells. The study found weaker excess twin sharing in beta out-of-frame sequences.

A universal primer site was created by template switching, with the cDNA bearing unique molecular identifiers. MiXCR, applied by TCRdb to the 5' RACE reads, yields one record per CDR3 protein. The sample shows 200,000 to 300,000 distinct CDR3 sequences, 10% to 13% of them seen only once. The germline V and J ends were trimmed by 0 bases and 4 bases, with 9 bases remaining between them. This CDR3 region has 15 residues. The germline CDR1 and CDR2 sequences are MNHEY and SVGAGI. This clonotype was detected many times. What it binds is not known. Sequenced sample: memory T cells sorted from blood. This chain joins TRBV6-5 and TRBJ2-2, with D uncertain. The TCR sequence derives from a man aged 50 to 60 in good health. The CDR3 reads CASSYSTAGTGELFF. As DNA, the CDR3 is TGTGCCAGCAGTTACTCGACGGCAGGCACCGGGGAGCTGTTTTTT.